This passage covers 23 T cell receptor beta chains from one sample sequenced in a study of blood T cell repertoires in COVID-19. This table comes from immunoSEQ multiplex PCR, and its TCRdb copy is limited to in-frame clones, with some not included. The table has nearly 350,000 clones, over 80% seen once. Sequencing used peripheral blood. All receptors derive from a woman aged 45-59 years with COVID-19, enrolled during active disease.

This chain uses TRBV10-2 with TRBJ2-3; weak D call: TRBD1 (6 bases). V dropped 10 bases and J dropped 2 bases, with 16 bases sitting between them. Germline loops: CDR1 WSHSY, CDR2 SAAADI. This CDR3 contains 14 residues. In DNA, the CDR3 is TGCGCCACCCTCGGACAGACTATCACAGATACGCAGTATTTT. Translated: CATLGQTITDTQYF.

J is TRBJ1-2 and V is TRBV19; maybe TRBD1 (6 bases). Germline CDR1 and CDR2: LNHDA and SQIVND (reference sequence). The CDR3 sequence is 17 residues long. Trimming pared 5 bases from V and 0 bases from J, leaving 19 bases between. The CDR3 DNA reads TGTGCCAGTAGTTTAAGGACAGACTTGTCAACTAACTATGGCTACACCTTC. Its protein product is CASSLRTDLSTNYGYTF.

This sequence joins TRBV27 and TRBJ1-1; TRBD1 is a possible D gene (6 bases). Germline-derived CDR1 and CDR2 are MNHEY and SMNVEV (reference sequence). The V end was cut by 6 bases, the J end by 4 bases, with 15 bases between. The CDR3 totals 14 residues. The CDR3, as DNA: TGTGCCAGCAGACCCCCGGGGGGCCCCACTGAAGCTTTCTTT. Amino acids: CASRPPGGPTEAFF.

This sequence joins TRBV10-3 and TRBJ1-3, with a possible D match to TRBD1 (5 bases). There are 14 residues in the CDR3. V dropped 7 bases and J dropped 4 bases, with 14 bases sitting between them. Germline V gives CDR1 ENHRY, CDR2 SYGVKD. CDR3: CAIKGVELGNTIYF. The CDR3 coding sequence is TGTGCCATCAAAGGGGTTGAACTCGGAAACACCATATATTTT.

The chain has TRBV20-1 and TRBJ1-4, with D hard to call. This CDR3 contains 11 residues. CDR1 is DFQATT and CDR2 is SNEGSKA in the germline V gene (reference sequence). Trimming stripped 3 bases from V and 7 bases from J, with 6 bases between. This CDR3 is CSASDGEKLFF. CDR3 nucleotide sequence: TGCAGTGCTAGTGACGGTGAAAAACTGTTTTTT.

There are a few counts of this clone. The chain uses TRBV7-8 and TRBJ2-2, with TRBD2 identical over 12 bases. CDR3 size: 16 residues. Germline V CDR1 and CDR2: SGHVS, FQNEAQ. The V segment lost 10 bases and the J segment 0 bases; nucleotides outside the gene matches: 6. CDR3 bases: TGTGCCACGGGACTAGCGGGTACCCCGAACACCGGGGAGCTGTTTTTT. Residues: CATGLAGTPNTGELFF.

The chain combines TRBV18 with TRBJ2-7, with D possibly being TRBD2 (7 bases). V was cut by 6 bases and J by 1 base, with 16 bases left in between. The V gene's germline CDR1 is KGHSH and CDR2 LQKENI. CDR3 length equals 15 residues. This CDR3 reads CASSSAGRGSYEQYF. CDR3 nucleotide sequence: TGTGCCAGCTCCTCAGCGGGAAGGGGGTCCTACGAGCAGTACTTC.

The chain is built from TRBV24-1 and TRBJ2-2; 9 bases map to TRBD1. The CDR3 contains 17 residues. The V gene end was trimmed by 3 bases and the J gene end by 8 bases; junction bases not matched to a gene: 12. CDR1 and CDR2 from the germline V gene are KGHDR and SFDVKD. The CDR3 sequence is CATSDLRPGTGFGELFF. CDR3 in DNA: TGTGCCACCAGTGATCTCCGTCCCGGGACAGGGTTTGGGGAGCTGTTTTTT.

The gene calls are TRBV29-1 and TRBJ1-2; the match to TRBD1 covers 9 bases. Germline CDR1 and CDR2: SQVTM and ANQGSEA. The CDR3 is made up of 13 amino acids. Germline trimming cut 6 bases from V and 12 bases from J; bases unmatched to any gene: 14. CDR3 in amino acids: CSVADRGNGLDTF. CDR3 DNA sequence: TGCAGCGTGGCGGACAGGGGAAATGGGCTGGACACCTTC.

The rearrangement links TRBV27 to TRBJ2-7; possibly TRBD1 for D (5 bases). The CDR3 spans 14 residues. The V and J ends lost 6 bases and 2 bases respectively, with 14 bases between them. Germline loops: CDR1 MNHEY, CDR2 SMNVEV (reference sequence). CDR3 sequence: CASRDTDRTYEQYF. Here the CDR3 DNA reads TGTGCCAGCAGGGACACGGACCGAACCTACGAGCAGTACTTC.

The chain recombines TRBV27 with TRBJ2-1; D is uncertain. V gave up 1 base and J gave up 9 bases, with 7 bases separating them. There are 12 residues in the CDR3. Germline V gene data show CDR1 as MNHEY and CDR2 as SMNVEV (reference sequence). CDR3 protein: CASSLYRSEQFF. The CDR3 nucleotides are TGTGCCAGCAGTTTATATAGGAGTGAGCAGTTCTTC.

CDR3 sequence reads: CASSSPGQSNYGYTF. CDR3 nucleotides: TGTGCCAGCAGTTCACCGGGACAGTCTAACTATGGCTACACCTTC. The V call is TRBV7-2, the J call TRBJ1-2; 7 nucleotides align to TRBD1. V gave up 6 bases and J gave up 0 bases; unmatched junction bases: 7. Germline V gene sequence: CDR1 SGHTA, CDR2 FQGNSA. The CDR3 extends over 15 amino acids.

This chain joins TRBV5-1 and TRBJ2-7; 11 bases agree with TRBD1. This CDR3 is built from 14 residues. Losses at the gene ends were 4 bases for V and 3 bases for J; bases not matched to a gene: 3. Germline V CDR1 and CDR2: SGHRS, YFSETQ. CDR3 nucleotides: TGCGCCAGCAGCACCGGGACAGGGGGCTACGAGCAGTACTTC. This sequence encodes CASSTGTGGYEQYF. Using reference TRBV5-1 and TRBJ2-7 for the parts outside the CDR3, the full variable domain is KAGVTQTPRYLIKTRGQQVTLSCSPISGHRSVSWYQQTPGQGLQFLFEYFSETQRNKGNFPGRFSGRQFSNSRSEMNVSTLELGDSALYLCASSTGTGGYEQYFGPGTRLTVT.

As DNA, the CDR3 is TGTGCCAGTAGTATAGGCCGGGGGAACACTGAAGCTTTCTTT. Translated, it gives CASSIGRGNTEAFF. The chain employs TRBV19 and TRBJ1-1; no clear D gene. This CDR3 spans 14 amino acids. V was pared by 1 base and J by 1 base, with 7 bases between. The V gene's germline CDR1 is LNHDA and CDR2 SQIVND (reference sequence).

This chain links TRBV11-2 with TRBJ2-2; 14 positions match TRBD2. With V trimmed by 6 bases and J by 6 bases, 6 bases remained unmatched. CDR1 and CDR2 from the germline V gene are SGHAT and FQNNGV. The CDR3 runs to 16 residues. DNA of the CDR3: TGTGCCAGCAGTGGTGGACTAGCGGGAGGTTCCGGGGAGCTGTTTTTT. Translation: CASSGGLAGGSGELFF. The full variable domain, in which reference TRBV11-2 and TRBJ2-2 provide the parts outside the CDR3, is EAGVAQSPRYKIIEKRQSVAFWCNPISGHATLYWYQQILGQGPKLLIQFQNNGVVDDSQLPKDRFSAERLKGVDSTLKIQPAKLEDSAVYLCASSGGLAGGSGELFFGEGSRLTVL.

This clone was observed a single time. This sequence joins TRBV30 and TRBJ2-5; D remains unclear. Per the germline V gene, CDR1 is GTSNPN and CDR2 is SVGIG (reference sequence). V was clipped by 2 bases and J by 5 bases, with 12 bases between them. This CDR3 is built from 13 residues. The CDR3 DNA sequence: TGTGCCTGGAGTCCTAACTATTTGGAGACCCAGTACTTC. Protein: CAWSPNYLETQYF.

The V gene is TRBV5-6, the J gene TRBJ2-7; 7 bases match TRBD1. CDR3 length: 14 residues. V lost 3 bases to trimming and J lost 3 bases; unmatched junction nucleotides: 6. Germline-derived CDR1 and CDR2 are SGHDT and YYEEEE. CDR3 nucleotides: TGTGCCAGCAGCTCCCTAACAGGGGACTACGAGCAGTACTTC. It specifies CASSSLTGDYEQYF.

The chain joins TRBV24-1 to TRBJ2-1; the match to TRBD1 covers 7 bases. Germline assignment: CDR1 KGHDR and CDR2 SFDVKD. This CDR3 has 19 amino acids. Trimming cost V 3 bases and J 0 bases; bases outside gene matches: 13. For the CDR3, the DNA is TGTGCCACCAGTGATCCTACCCCTGGACAGGCGAGCTCCTACAATGAGCAGTTCTTC. As protein: CATSDPTPGQASSYNEQFF.

V usage is TRBV7-2 and J usage is TRBJ1-4; D may be TRBD1 (5 bases). With 1 base removed from V and 4 bases from J, the gap between germline ends came to 7 bases. Germline CDR1 reads SGHTA; CDR2 reads FQGNSA. The CDR3 runs 14 residues. Here the CDR3 DNA reads TGTGCCAGCAGCTTAGACGGGGGTAATGAAAAACTGTTTTTT. As protein: CASSLDGGNEKLFF.

The rearrangement uses TRBV5-6 and TRBJ1-1; the match to TRBD1 covers 8 bases. With 0 bases clipped from V and 7 bases from J, the junction kept 8 bases outside the gene matches. Germline CDR1 SGHDT, CDR2 YYEEEE. This CDR3 has 15 residues. The DNA for the CDR3 is TGTGCCAGCAGCTTGGGGACAGGGATCTTTGGTGAAGCTTTCTTT. Its translation is CASSLGTGIFGEAFF.

The chain couples TRBV3-1 (or the pseudogene TRBV3-2) to TRBJ1-5; D is possibly TRBD1 (6 bases). Trimming cost V 1 base and J 1 base, with 11 bases left between them. CDR1 is LGHDT and CDR2 is YNNKEL in the germline V gene (reference sequence). This CDR3 is built from 16 residues. The DNA of the CDR3 is TGTGCCAGCAGCCAAGGACAGGCAGGGAGCAATCAGCCCCAGCATTTT. Its protein product is CASSQGQAGSNQPQHF.

This clone came up once. The chain links TRBV2 to TRBJ1-1, with 7 bases lining up with TRBD1. This CDR3 is built from 13 residues. The V gene end was trimmed by 6 bases and the J gene end by 4 bases; junction bases not matched to a gene: 5. Germline V gene data show CDR1 as SNHLY and CDR2 as FYNNEI. The CDR3 DNA is TGTGCCAGCAGAGGGGGACAGTTCACTGAAGCTTTCTTT. Translated, it gives CASRGGQFTEAFF.

This chain connects TRBV6-5 to TRBJ1-1, with D unresolved. CDR3 length equals 15 residues. Trimming took 7 bases from V and 1 from J, leaving 16 bases between them. Germline V gives CDR1 MNHEY, CDR2 SVGAGI. The CDR3 loop reads CASIHGDGRNTEAFF. The DNA for the CDR3 is TGTGCCAGCATACACGGGGATGGTAGGAACACTGAAGCTTTCTTT.